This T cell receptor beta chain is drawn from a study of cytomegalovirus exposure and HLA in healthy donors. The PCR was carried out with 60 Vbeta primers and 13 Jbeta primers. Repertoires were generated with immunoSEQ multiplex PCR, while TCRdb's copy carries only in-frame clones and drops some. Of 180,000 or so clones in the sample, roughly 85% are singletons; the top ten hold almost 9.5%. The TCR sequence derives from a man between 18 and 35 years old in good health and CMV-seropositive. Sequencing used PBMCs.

CDR3 sequence reads: CASSIEKGLGSPLHF. CDR3 nucleotide sequence: TGTGCCAGTAGTATAGAGAAGGGGCTGGGTTCACCCCTCCACTTT. This chain connects TRBV19 to TRBJ1-6; tentatively, D is TRBD1 (5 bases). CDR1 and CDR2 from the germline V gene are LNHDA and SQIVND (reference sequence). With 0 bases removed from V and 9 bases from J, the gap between germline ends came to 12 bases. CDR3 size: 15 residues.